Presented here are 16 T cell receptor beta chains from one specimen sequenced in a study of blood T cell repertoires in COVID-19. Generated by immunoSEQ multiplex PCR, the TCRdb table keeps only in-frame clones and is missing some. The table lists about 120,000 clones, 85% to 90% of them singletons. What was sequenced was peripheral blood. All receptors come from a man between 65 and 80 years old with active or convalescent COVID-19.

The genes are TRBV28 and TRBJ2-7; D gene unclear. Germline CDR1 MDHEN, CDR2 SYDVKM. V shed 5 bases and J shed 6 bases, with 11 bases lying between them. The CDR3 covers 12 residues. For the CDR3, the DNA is TGTGCCAGCAGTCCCCCAGGATCCGAGCAGTACTTC. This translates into CASSPPGSEQYF.

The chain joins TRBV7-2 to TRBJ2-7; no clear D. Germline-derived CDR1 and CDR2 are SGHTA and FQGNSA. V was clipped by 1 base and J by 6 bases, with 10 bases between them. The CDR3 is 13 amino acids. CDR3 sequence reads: CASSLGQVGEQYF. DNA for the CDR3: TGTGCCAGCAGCTTAGGGCAGGTGGGCGAGCAGTACTTC.

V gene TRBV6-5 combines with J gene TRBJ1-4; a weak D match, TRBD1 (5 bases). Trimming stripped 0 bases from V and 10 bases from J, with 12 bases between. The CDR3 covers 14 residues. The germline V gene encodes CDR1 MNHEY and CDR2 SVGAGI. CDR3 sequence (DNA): TGTGCCAGCAGTTACTCGGGGGGTGGAAGAAAACTGTTTTTT. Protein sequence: CASSYSGGGRKLFF.

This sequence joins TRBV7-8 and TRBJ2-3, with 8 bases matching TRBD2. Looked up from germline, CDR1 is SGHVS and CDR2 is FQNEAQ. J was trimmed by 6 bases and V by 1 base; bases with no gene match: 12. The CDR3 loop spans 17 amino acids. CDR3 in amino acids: CASSLVVLAGPDDTQYF. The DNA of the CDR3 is TGTGCCAGCAGCTTAGTGGTGCTAGCGGGCCCTGATGATACGCAGTATTTT.

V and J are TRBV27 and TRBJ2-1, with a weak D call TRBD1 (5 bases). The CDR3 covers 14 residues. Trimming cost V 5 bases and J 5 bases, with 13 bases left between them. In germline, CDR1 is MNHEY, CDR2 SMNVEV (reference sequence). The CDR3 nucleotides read TGTGCCAGCAGTCCTCTAGACAGCAACAATGAGCAGTTCTTC. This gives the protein CASSPLDSNNEQFF.

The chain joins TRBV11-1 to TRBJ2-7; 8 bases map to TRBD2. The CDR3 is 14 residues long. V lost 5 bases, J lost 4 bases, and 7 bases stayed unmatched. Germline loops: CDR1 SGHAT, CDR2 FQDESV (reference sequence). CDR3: CASSAGLEGYEQYF. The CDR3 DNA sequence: TGTGCCAGCAGCGCGGGACTAGAAGGGTACGAGCAGTACTTC.

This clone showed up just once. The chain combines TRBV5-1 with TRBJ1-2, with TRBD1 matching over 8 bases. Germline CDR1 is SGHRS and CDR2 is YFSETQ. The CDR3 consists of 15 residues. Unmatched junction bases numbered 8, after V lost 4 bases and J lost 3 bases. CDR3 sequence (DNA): TGCGCCAGCAGCCGGACAGGGAATATGGACTATGGCTACACCTTC. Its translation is CASSRTGNMDYGYTF.

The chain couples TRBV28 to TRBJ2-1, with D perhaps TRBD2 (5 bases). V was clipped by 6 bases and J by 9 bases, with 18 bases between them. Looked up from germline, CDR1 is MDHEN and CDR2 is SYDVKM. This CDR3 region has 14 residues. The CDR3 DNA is TGTGCCAGCAGACCCCTTTATAGCGTTAGTGAGCAGTTCTTC. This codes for CASRPLYSVSEQFF.

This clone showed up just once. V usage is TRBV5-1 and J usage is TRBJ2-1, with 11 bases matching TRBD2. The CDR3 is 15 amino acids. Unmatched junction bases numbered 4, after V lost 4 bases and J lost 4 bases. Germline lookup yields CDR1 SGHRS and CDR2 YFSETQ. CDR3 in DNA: TGCGCCAGCAGCCAGCTAGCGGGAGGTTACAATGAGCAGTTCTTC. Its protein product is CASSQLAGGYNEQFF.

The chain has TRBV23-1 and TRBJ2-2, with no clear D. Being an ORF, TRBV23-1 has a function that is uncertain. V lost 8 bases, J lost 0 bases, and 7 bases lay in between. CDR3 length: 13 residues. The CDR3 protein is CASSSPNTGELFF. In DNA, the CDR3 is TGCGCCAGCTCCTCCCCGAACACCGGGGAGCTGTTTTTT.

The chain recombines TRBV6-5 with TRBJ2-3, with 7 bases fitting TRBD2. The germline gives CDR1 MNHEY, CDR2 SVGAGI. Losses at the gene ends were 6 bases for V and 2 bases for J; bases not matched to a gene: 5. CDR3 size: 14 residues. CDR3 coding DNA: TGTGCCAGCAGCTCGGGACTAACCACAGATACGCAGTATTTT. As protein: CASSSGLTTDTQYF.

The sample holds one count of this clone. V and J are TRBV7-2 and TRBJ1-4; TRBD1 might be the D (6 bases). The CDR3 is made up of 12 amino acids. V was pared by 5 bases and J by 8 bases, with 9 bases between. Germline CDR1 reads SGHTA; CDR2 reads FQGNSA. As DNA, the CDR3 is TGTGCCAGCAGCGGGGGCGAGGAAAAACTGTTTTTT. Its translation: CASSGGEEKLFF.

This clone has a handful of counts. For the CDR3, the DNA is TGTGCCAGCAGCCGCGGGGAGGGAGGCACAGATACGCAGTATTTT. It translates to CASSRGEGGTDTQYF. This sequence joins TRBV7-6 and TRBJ2-3; 7 positions agree with TRBD2. The CDR3 contains 15 residues. Germline-derived CDR1 and CDR2 are SGHVS and FNYEAQ. V was clipped by 5 bases and J by 1 base; unmatched bases: 6.

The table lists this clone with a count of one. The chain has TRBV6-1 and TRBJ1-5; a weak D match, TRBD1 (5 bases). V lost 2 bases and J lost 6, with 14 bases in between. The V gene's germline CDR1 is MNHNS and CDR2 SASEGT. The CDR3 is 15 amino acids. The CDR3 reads CASSELGGFVQPQHF. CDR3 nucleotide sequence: TGTGCCAGCAGTGAACTCGGGGGTTTTGTTCAGCCCCAGCATTTT.

The CDR3 here is CAISEKGGDTEAFF. The DNA for the CDR3 is TGTGCCATCAGTGAAAAGGGAGGGGATACTGAAGCTTTCTTT. This sequence joins TRBV10-3 and TRBJ1-1; D might be TRBD1 (5 bases). The CDR3 is 14 residues long. Trimming shortened V by 3 bases and J by 5 bases, and 13 bases separated the two germline ends. Germline V gives CDR1 ENHRY, CDR2 SYGVKD.

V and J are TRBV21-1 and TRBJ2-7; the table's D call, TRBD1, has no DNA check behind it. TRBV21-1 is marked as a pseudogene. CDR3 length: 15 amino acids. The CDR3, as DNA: TGTGCCAGCAGCAAAGGGACACAGGAGCGCCACGAGCAGTACTTC. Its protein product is CASSKGTQERHEQYF.